A selection of T cell receptor beta chains follows, all from one sample in a study of T-cell reconstitution after alpha-beta-depleted transplantation in children. TCRdb used MiXCR to reprocess the PCR reads, holding one entry per CDR3 protein. The sample holds approximately 240,000 distinct CDR3 sequences, under 9.5% seen once. Material: PBMCs from the stem cell graft donor, obtained from the stem cell graft. The receptors stem from a human donor who donated a stem cell graft to a child with acute lymphoblastic leukemia. The CDR3 runs from the conserved cysteine through the conserved F or W. The order of the fields is J gene, clone size, D gene, V gene, CDR3 DNA, CDR3 protein. A D gene is named only where the DNA matches it firmly. Rows give clone size only sometimes, using once, few, many, or a class for an expanded clone.

J: TRBJ2-1
size: many
D: TRBD1
V: TRBV7-8
DNA: TGTGCCAGCAGCCTCGACAGGGAAAATGAGCAGTTCTTC
CDR3: CASSLDRENEQFF

J: TRBJ2-7
size: .
D: .
V: TRBV7-2
DNA: TGTGCCAGCAGCTTAGTCTCCGGCGGACAGACCTACGAGCAGTACTTC
CDR3: CASSLVSGGQTYEQYF

J: TRBJ1-1
size: few
D: .
V: TRBV4-1
DNA: TGCGCCAGCACTCAGACAGGGAACACTGAAGCTTTCTTT
CDR3: CASTQTGNTEAFF

J: TRBJ1-2
size: few
D: .
V: TRBV24-1
DNA: TGTGCCACCTACTCAGACAGGAGCTATGGCTACACCTTC
CDR3: CATYSDRSYGYTF

J: TRBJ1-4
size: few
D: .
V: TRBV7-8
DNA: TGTGCCAGTTCACGGGGACGGTCTAATGAAAAACTGTTTTTT
CDR3: CASSRGRSNEKLFF

J: TRBJ2-5
size: many
D: TRBD1
V: TRBV20-1
DNA: TGCAGTGCTAGTGGCAGGGGGTTACAAGAGACCCAGTACTTC
CDR3: CSASGRGLQETQYF

J: TRBJ2-5
size: few
D: TRBD1
V: TRBV5-1
DNA: TGCGCCAGCAGACAGGGACCGGGACAGCAAGAGACCCAGTACTTC
CDR3: CASRQGPGQQETQYF

J: TRBJ2-7
size: .
D: .
V: TRBV12-3/TRBV12-4
DNA: TGTGCCAGCAGCCCACCTAATATTTACGAGCAGTACTTC
CDR3: CASSPPNIYEQYF

J: TRBJ1-5
size: few
D: .
V: TRBV6-1
DNA: TGTGCCAGCAAGGTGTCCCATAGCAATCAGCCCCAGCATTTT
CDR3: CASKVSHSNQPQHF

J: TRBJ1-4
size: few
D: TRBD1
V: TRBV20-1
DNA: TGCAGTGCCCACCGGGACAGAGCTAATGAAAAACTGTTTTTT
CDR3: CSAHRDRANEKLFF

J: TRBJ2-1
size: .
D: .
V: TRBV7-6
DNA: TGTGCCAGCAGCTTTCGCGCCGGGAACGCCCTTTACAATGAGCAGTTCTTC
CDR3: CASSFRAGNALYNEQFF

J: TRBJ2-3
size: many
D: TRBD1
V: TRBV29-1
DNA: TGCAGCGTAGCACCGGGACAGGGAGAAGATACGCAGTATTTT
CDR3: CSVAPGQGEDTQYF

J: TRBJ1-2
size: few
D: .
V: TRBV11-2
DNA: TGTGCCAGCAGCACAGACGGGGGGGTCTATGGCTACACCTTC
CDR3: CASSTDGGVYGYTF

J: TRBJ2-2
size: many
D: .
V: TRBV20-1
DNA: TGCAGTGCTAGAGATCTTAGGGGGGGGGCCACCGGGGAGCTGTTTTTT
CDR3: CSARDLRGGATGELFF

J: TRBJ1-1
size: .
D: TRBD1
V: TRBV29-1
DNA: TGCAGCGTTAGGGGACAGTGGAACACTGAAGCTTTCTTT
CDR3: CSVRGQWNTEAFF

J: TRBJ1-6
size: many
D: .
V: TRBV12-3/TRBV12-4
DNA: TGTGCCAGCAGTTTAGGCATCGGGAGTTCACCCCTCCACTTT
CDR3: CASSLGIGSSPLHF

J: TRBJ2-1
size: few
D: .
V: TRBV30
DNA: TGTGCCTGGAGGAGACAGGGACTTACCTACAATGAGCAGTTCTTC
CDR3: CAWRRQGLTYNEQFF

J: TRBJ2-6
size: .
D: TRBD1
V: TRBV29-1
DNA: TGCAGCGTTCCTAGCACAGGGGGTGGGGCCAACGTCCTGACTTTC
CDR3: CSVPSTGGGANVLTF

J: TRBJ2-2
size: many
D: TRBD2
V: TRBV12-3/TRBV12-4
DNA: TGTGCCAGCAGTGCAAGTTTAGCGGGGAACGGGGAGCTGTTTTTT
CDR3: CASSASLAGNGELFF

J: TRBJ1-2
size: .
D: .
V: TRBV20-1
DNA: TGCAGTGCTAGAGCGGGTTTCGGCTACACCTTC
CDR3: CSARAGFGYTF

J: TRBJ2-5
size: many
D: .
V: TRBV25-1
DNA: TGTGCCAGCAGTGAGGCGACCCAGTACTTC
CDR3: CASSEATQYF

J: TRBJ1-1
size: .
D: TRBD1
V: TRBV7-8
DNA: TGTGCCAGCAGCTCGGACAGGGGAGGGACTGAAGCTTTCTTT
CDR3: CASSSDRGGTEAFF

J: TRBJ1-5
size: few
D: TRBD1
V: TRBV25-1
DNA: TGTGCCAGCATTCACTCCCGGGACAGGGTAGGGGCCAATCAGCCCCAGCATTTT
CDR3: CASIHSRDRVGANQPQHF

J: TRBJ1-1
size: once
D: .
V: TRBV7-1
DNA: TGTGCCAGCAGCTGGGAGGGTGGGACTGAAGCTTTCTTT
CDR3: CASSWEGGTEAFF